These T cell receptor beta chains were read from a single sample in a study of brain metastases from non-small cell lung cancer. TCRdb's table, derived via immunoSEQ multiplex PCR, lists solely in-frame clones and lacks some. Of around 1,200 clones in the sample, 89% are singletons; the top ten hold approximately 6.8%. The sequencing sample was made of tumor-adjacent normal tissue. All receptors derive from a donor aged 40 or older with non-small cell lung cancer. The CDR3 runs from the conserved cysteine through the conserved F or W. Each record gives: V gene, D gene, CDR3 length, CDR3 protein. The D gene is left open where the match is weak.

TRBV4-1 | TRBD1 | 17 | CASSQRLGDRFNEKLFF
TRBV19 | TRBD1 | 14 | CASGEDRLNYGYTF
TRBV10-3 | . | 14 | CAISVKGIDTEAFF
TRBV5-1 | TRBD1 | 15 | CASSATGGRDSPLHF
TRBV30 | TRBD1 | 15 | CAWSAETGVGQPQHF
TRBV25-1 | . | 13 | CASSTLSNQPQHF
TRBV19 | TRBD2 | 17 | CASSIVTSGGPTDTQYF
TRBV5-4 | TRBD1 | 18 | CASSGIRDRDFIGTEAFF
TRBV6-2/TRBV6-3 | . | 17 | CASSYSLRALNTGELFF
TRBV2 | TRBD2 | 13 | CASGTSESDTQYF
TRBV5-4 | . | 15 | CASSLWGVGGAGYTF
TRBV3-1/TRBV3-2 | . | 17 | CASSQERHDGVARRYTF
TRBV7-8 | . | 13 | CASSLERNQPQHF
TRBV2 | . | 14 | CASIYDLNTRELFF
TRBV9 | . | 15 | CASSAVAGVEYEQYF
TRBV12-3/TRBV12-4 | . | 12 | CASSLSSTGKHF
TRBV24-1 | TRBD1 | 13 | CATDRGPNQPQHF
TRBV18 | . | 15 | CASSPNPKFLYGYTF
TRBV9 | TRBD1 | 18 | CASSGGQGAKGYNSPLHF
TRBV4-2 | TRBD2 | 18 | CASSQEFSGGEGAGELFF
TRBV19 | . | 15 | CASSIGRFSYNEQFF
TRBV3-1/TRBV3-2 | . | 16 | CASSPSGTRLAISYTF
TRBV10-3 | . | 15 | CAISGTGSPQETQYF
TRBV4-3 | TRBD2 | 18 | CASSQEDPLAGSQETQYF
TRBV7-6 | TRBD1 | 15 | CASSAQGVVKETQYF
TRBV9 | TRBD2 | 16 | CASSPPSSGTYNEQFF
TRBV29-1 | . | 16 | CSATSPESREGEKLFF
TRBV19 | . | 14 | CASSPDRLNTEAFF
TRBV6-6 | . | 14 | CASSRTGGHQPQHF
TRBV5-4 | TRBD2 | 15 | CASSLGAGPAQGQFF
TRBV18 | TRBD2 | 15 | CASSPRLASTDTQYF
TRBV6-5 | . | 15 | CASSPQWGANYGYTF
TRBV19 | . | 14 | CASRQSGITGELFF
TRBV6-6 | TRBD1 | 14 | CASRDRGPDQPQHF
TRBV19 | TRBD1 | 16 | CASSTPETGGRLGYTF
TRBV6-1 | TRBD1 | 16 | CASSVGHRGVGTEAFF
TRBV6-2/TRBV6-3 | . | 15 | CASSYSIRTAYEQYF
TRBV5-5 | TRBD1 | 15 | CASSFRTGSGTEAFF
TRBV18 | . | 13 | CASSPGNKGEAFF
TRBV27 | . | 14 | CASTTRAGSYEQYF
TRBV5-1 | . | 15 | CASSLRGGADNEQFF
TRBV10-3 | . | 13 | CAISEEGAQPQHF
TRBV13 | . | 12 | CASSLEGGELFF
TRBV6-4 | TRBD2 | 15 | CASSDDGLAGAAQYF
TRBV5-1 | . | 17 | CASSLEDSRPLNTEAFF
TRBV4-3 | . | 17 | CASSQDVGRGYTDTQYF
TRBV2 | . | 15 | CASSQRAGRFYEQYF
TRBV19 | TRBD1 | 14 | CASIPGTGGYGYTF
TRBV5-1 | . | 17 | CASSLAHGSATNEKLFF
TRBV12-5 | . | 14 | CASGQGQVGETQYF
TRBV5-1 | TRBD1 | 15 | CASSLGQGGPETQYF
TRBV3-1/TRBV3-2 | . | 13 | CASSHQGTTEAFF
TRBV4-3 | . | 15 | CASSQGWQANEKLFF
TRBV12-3/TRBV12-4 | . | 12 | CAIRDGNQPQHF
TRBV6-2/TRBV6-3 | . | 15 | CASSRALEGNQPQHF
TRBV19 | . | 17 | CASSIDTTGTRNQPQHF